Only a few counts were recorded for the clone carrying this T cell receptor beta chain. No antigen is known for it. One entry per CDR3 protein results from TCRdb running MiXCR on the RT-PCR reads. In the table there are approximately 160,000 distinct CDR3 sequences, about 10% of which are singletons. The sample originates from a study of response to subunit inactivated influenza vaccine. Study-wide findings and caveats: The authors put forward the suggestion that each seasonal influenza vaccination may bring in only a limited number of new T cells.

Sample: CD8+ T cells sorted from PBMCs, taken roughly 24 months after vaccination. This receptor was obtained from a man between 50 and 70 years old who received an inactivated influenza vaccine.

The DNA of the CDR3 is TGCAGCGTTGCGGCTAGCGGGGGGGCTGGAGAGACCCAGTACTTC. This encodes CSVAASGGAGETQYF. The J gene is TRBJ2-5, the V gene TRBV29-1; 12 positions match TRBD2. In germline, CDR1 is SQVTM, CDR2 ANQGSEA. With V trimmed by 4 bases and J by 4 bases, 7 bases remained unmatched. The CDR3 sequence is 15 residues long.